The present TCR beta chain was sequenced within a study of technical replicates of blood from a few donors. Some clones are missing from TCRdb's copy, which holds only in-frame ones; the method was immunoSEQ multiplex PCR. The table includes 58,000 or so clones, more than 75% detected once. The sequencing sample was made of PBMCs. This clonotype was sampled from a human donor in good health. Some clones in this sample may be carry-over from other donors' samples.

CDR3 amino acids: CASSARQGFGEQFF. CDR3 bases: TGTGCCAGCAGCGCCCGACAGGGGTTCGGTGAGCAGTTCTTC. The rearrangement uses TRBV7-2 and TRBJ2-1; 8 bases are shared with TRBD1. The CDR3 length is 14 residues. The V gene end was trimmed by 5 bases and the J gene end by 9 bases; junction bases not matched to a gene: 9. Germline V lookup: CDR1 SGHTA, CDR2 FQGNSA.